Below are 25 T cell receptor beta chains sequenced from a single sample in a study of human thymus T cells. TCRdb keeps only in-frame clones here, not all; method: immunoSEQ multiplex PCR. The sample shows 45,000 to 75,000 clones, approximately 95% of them seen only once. The sequencing input was blood. These receptors originate from a boy under two years old with a congenital heart defect but otherwise immunologically healthy.

The chain recombines TRBV2 with TRBJ1-2, with TRBD1 as a possible D gene (6 bases). The length of the CDR3 is 13 residues. The germline V gene has CDR1 SNHLY and CDR2 FYNNEI. Trimming pared 6 bases from V and 3 bases from J, leaving 11 bases between. The CDR3 DNA reads as TGTGCCAGCAGGGGGACACCCGACTATGGCTACACCTTC. Encoded protein: CASRGTPDYGYTF.

The gene calls are TRBV7-2 and TRBJ2-5, with 12 bases identical to TRBD2. The CDR3 spans 16 residues. The V gene end was trimmed by 5 bases and the J gene end by 2 bases; junction bases not matched to a gene: 6. Germline CDR1 and CDR2: SGHTA and FQGNSA. In DNA, the CDR3 is TGTGCCAGCAGCCGAAGCGGGACTAGCGGGCAAGAGACCCAGTACTTC. Its protein product is CASSRSGTSGQETQYF.

J is TRBJ2-1 and V is TRBV6-5; 9 bases line up with TRBD2. The CDR3 extends over 14 amino acids. Germline V CDR1 and CDR2: MNHEY, SVGAGI. The V gene end was trimmed by 2 bases and the J gene end by 7 bases; junction bases not matched to a gene: 3. The CDR3 loop reads CASSYGTSMNEQFF. CDR3 nucleotide sequence: TGTGCCAGCAGTTACGGGACTAGCATGAATGAGCAGTTCTTC.

The chain combines TRBV5-4 with TRBJ1-1; no reliable D call. CDR3 size: 14 residues. Germline-derived CDR1 and CDR2 are SGHNT and YYREEE (reference sequence). V lost 4 bases and J 4 bases, leaving 14 bases between the germline ends. The CDR3 DNA sequence: TGTGCCAGCAGCGCACTGGTTGGGAGCACTGAAGCTTTCTTT. This translates into CASSALVGSTEAFF.

This rearrangement joins TRBV9 to TRBJ2-2; D is possibly TRBD2 (6 bases). The length of the CDR3 is 13 residues. The germline CDR1 and CDR2 sequences are SGDLS and YYNGEE. V dropped 3 bases and J dropped 7 bases, with 10 bases sitting between them. CDR3: CASSGLAFGELFF. CDR3 nucleotide sequence: TGTGCCAGCAGCGGCCTAGCGTTCGGGGAGCTGTTTTTT.

This chain connects TRBV7-9 to TRBJ2-7; no reliable D call. Trimming removed 2 bases at V and 4 bases at J, with 9 bases between. The CDR3 has 13 amino acids. Germline loops: CDR1 SEHNR, CDR2 FQNEAQ (reference sequence). CDR3 coding DNA: TGTGCCAGCAGCTTACCGAATTCATACGAGCAGTACTTC. Encoded protein: CASSLPNSYEQYF.

The chain joins TRBV19 to TRBJ2-1; TRBD2 agrees at 9 bases. Germline V lookup: CDR1 LNHDA, CDR2 SQIVND (reference sequence). The length of the CDR3 is 15 residues. V trimming: 4 bases; J trimming: 0 bases; junction bases outside the gene matches: 1. Written as DNA, the CDR3 is TGTGCCAGTAGTAATAGCGGGGGCTCCTACAATGAGCAGTTCTTC. It encodes CASSNSGGSYNEQFF.

The chain combines TRBV6-1 with TRBJ1-1; 7 positions match TRBD1. In germline, CDR1 is MNHNS, CDR2 SASEGT. The CDR3 length is 14 residues. V dropped 4 bases and J dropped 4; count of bases not matched to a gene: 6. The CDR3 nucleotides are TGTGCCAGCAGTGTAGGGGGCACGAGCACTGAAGCTTTCTTT. It specifies CASSVGGTSTEAFF.

The V and J genes are TRBV7-2 and TRBJ1-5, with D possibly TRBD1 on 6 matching bases. Germline V gene sequence: CDR1 SGHTA, CDR2 FQGNSA. The ends were cut back, 5 bases at V and 5 bases at J, with 10 bases in the middle. The CDR3 sequence is 13 residues long. CDR3: CASSPSGDQPQHF. CDR3 in DNA: TGTGCCAGCAGCCCCTCAGGGGATCAGCCCCAGCATTTT.

The gene calls are TRBV27 and TRBJ2-1; D is uncertain. Germline assignment: CDR1 MNHEY and CDR2 SMNVEV (reference sequence). This CDR3 is 15 amino acids long. Trimming removed 3 bases at V and 0 bases at J, with 9 bases between. Here the CDR3 DNA reads TGTGCCAGCAGTTTGGGGTATAGCTCCTACAATGAGCAGTTCTTC. Encoded protein: CASSLGYSSYNEQFF.

The chain uses TRBV7-2 and TRBJ2-1; 11 bases match TRBD2. Per germline, CDR1 SGHTA and CDR2 FQGNSA. This CDR3 is 16 amino acids long. Trimming at V came to 7 bases and at J to 1 base, leaving 6 bases not matched to a gene. The CDR3 nucleotides read TGTGCCAGCAAACCTAGCGGGGGGTGGTCCTACAATGAGCAGTTCTTC. Protein: CASKPSGGWSYNEQFF.

This clone was counted once. This chain joins TRBV9 and TRBJ2-1, with 9 bases fitting TRBD2. The CDR3 spans 16 residues. Germline CDR1 SGDLS, CDR2 YYNGEE. V was pared by 0 bases and J by 6 bases, with 7 bases of the junction left unmatched. Here the CDR3 DNA reads TGTGCCAGCAGCGTAGCGACTAGCGGTAAGCGCAATGAGCAGTTCTTC. Protein sequence: CASSVATSGKRNEQFF.

CDR3 DNA: TGTGCCAGCAGTCGACAGGGATCTGGGGCCAACGTCCTGACTTTC. This sequence encodes CASSRQGSGANVLTF. The chain recombines TRBV28 with TRBJ2-6; 7 nucleotides line up with TRBD1. The CDR3 loop spans 15 amino acids. V was pared by 5 bases and J by 1 base, with 2 bases of the junction left unmatched. CDR1 is MDHEN and CDR2 is SYDVKM in the germline V gene.

J is TRBJ2-3 and V is TRBV14; TRBD2 might be the D (5 bases). Germline V gives CDR1 SGHDN, CDR2 FVKESK. The CDR3 sequence is 12 residues long. The V end lost 2 bases, the J end lost 10 bases, and 10 bases lay between the germline ends. CDR3 coding DNA: TGTGCCAGCAGCCAAAGTGGCGGGTCGCAGTATTTT. Translating gives CASSQSGGSQYF.

This chain connects TRBV19 to TRBJ2-7; 10 positions agree with TRBD2. The CDR3 is 15 residues long. Trimming took 3 bases from V and 5 from J; bases not matched to a gene: 7. Germline V gene data show CDR1 as LNHDA and CDR2 as SQIVND (reference sequence). In nucleotides, the CDR3 is TGTGCCAGTAGTATTTCTAGCGGGAGAGGGGACGAGCAGTACTTC. Its protein is CASSISSGRGDEQYF.

This sequence joins TRBV12-5 and TRBJ2-1; D unclear. The CDR3 is 12 amino acids. Trimming pared 2 bases from V and 8 bases from J, leaving 7 bases between. CDR1 is LGHNT, CDR2 FRNRAP, per germline. The CDR3 bases are TGTGCTAGTGGTTTGAAAGGAGATGAGCAGTTCTTC. Protein: CASGLKGDEQFF.

Written as DNA, the CDR3 is TGTGCCAGTAGTATAGTGACAGCCTTTAATTCACCCCTCCACTTT. Its protein is CASSIVTAFNSPLHF. This chain joins TRBV19 and TRBJ1-6, with D possibly being TRBD1 (5 bases). The CDR3 runs to 15 residues. V was cut by 1 base and J by 6 bases, with 10 bases left in between. CDR1 is LNHDA and CDR2 is SQIVND in the germline V gene (reference sequence).

J is TRBJ1-6 and V is TRBV7-9; D is uncertain. This CDR3 comprises 13 residues. In germline, CDR1 is SEHNR, CDR2 FQNEAQ (reference sequence). V was trimmed by 0 bases and J by 9 bases, leaving 6 bases between them. The CDR3 region is CASSLAGSSPLHF. CDR3 nucleotide sequence: TGTGCCAGCAGCTTAGCAGGCAGTTCACCCCTCCACTTT.

The rearrangement links TRBV11-3 to TRBJ2-7; 7 nucleotides match TRBD1. With V trimmed by 5 bases and J by 9 bases, 13 bases remained unmatched. The CDR3 totals 14 residues. Looked up from germline, CDR1 is SGHNT and CDR2 is YENEEA. The CDR3 region is CASSPSGTAPSQYF. CDR3 bases: TGTGCCAGCAGCCCTTCCGGGACAGCGCCTTCGCAGTACTTC. Looking up the rest from reference TRBV11-3 and TRBJ2-7 gives the full variable domain: EAGVVQSPRYKIIEKKQPVAFWCNPISGHNTLYWYLQNLGQGPELLIRYENEEAVDDSQLPKDRFSAERLKGVDSTLKIQPAELGDSAVYLCASSPSGTAPSQYFGPGTRLTVT.

This chain joins TRBV18 and TRBJ2-7; D might be TRBD1 (5 bases). Trimming took 3 bases from V and 6 from J, leaving 15 bases between them. CDR1 is KGHSH, CDR2 LQKENI, per germline. This CDR3 contains 14 residues. The CDR3 DNA follows: TGTGCCAGCTCACCCTCGACAGTGGATGGCGAGCAGTACTTC. Its protein product is CASSPSTVDGEQYF.

The chain combines TRBV28 with TRBJ2-7, with a weak D call TRBD1 (5 bases). CDR1 is MDHEN, CDR2 SYDVKM, per germline. The CDR3 totals 11 residues. V shed 6 bases and J shed 2 bases, with 5 bases lying between them. As DNA, the CDR3 is TGTGCCAGCAGACAGGCCTACGAGCAGTACTTC. Its translation: CASRQAYEQYF. The whole variable domain, remainder taken from reference TRBV28 and TRBJ2-7, is DVKVTQSSRYLVKRTGEKVFLECVQDMDHENMFWYRQDPGLGLRLIYFSYDVKMKEKGDIPEGYSVSREKKERFSLILESASTNQTSMYLCASRQAYEQYFGPGTRLTVT.

This chain uses TRBV7-9 with TRBJ2-1; TRBD2 might be the D (6 bases). CDR3 length: 17 residues. V dropped 4 bases and J dropped 2 bases, with 18 bases sitting between them. Germline-derived CDR1 and CDR2 are SEHNR and FQNEAQ (reference sequence). The CDR3 loop is CASSSSYGLRAYNEQFF. The DNA for the CDR3 is TGTGCCAGCAGCTCCAGCTATGGACTAAGGGCCTACAATGAGCAGTTCTTC.

The gene calls are TRBV9 and TRBJ1-1; D is undetermined. The CDR3 contains 14 residues. The V end was cut by 5 bases, the J end by 3 bases, with 14 bases between. Germline CDR1 is SGDLS and CDR2 is YYNGEE. CDR3 bases: TGTGCCAGCAGACCAGGCCTAATGGACACTGAAGCTTTCTTT. Its protein product is CASRPGLMDTEAFF.

The chain is built from TRBV2 and TRBJ2-6; D uncertain. The ends were cut back, 0 bases at V and 3 bases at J, with 0 bases in the middle. The CDR3 length is 13 residues. Germline-derived CDR1 and CDR2 are SNHLY and FYNNEI. The CDR3 reads CASSEAGANVLTF. In nucleotides, the CDR3 is TGTGCCAGCAGTGAAGCTGGGGCCAACGTCCTGACTTTC.

This sequence joins TRBV19 and TRBJ2-3; 8 positions match TRBD1. The CDR3 runs to 16 residues. The V segment lost 6 bases and the J segment 3 bases; nucleotides outside the gene matches: 11. In germline, CDR1 is LNHDA, CDR2 SQIVND (reference sequence). The CDR3 sequence: CASSEIQGVGTDTQYF. Here the CDR3 DNA reads TGTGCCAGTAGCGAGATACAGGGGGTTGGGACAGATACGCAGTATTTT.